These 14 T cell receptor beta chains were all obtained from the same sample, sequenced in a study of regulatory T cells in long-lasting Graves disease. iRepertoire HTBI primers and Arm-PCR of CDR3 regions built TCR beta libraries. TCRdb reprocessed the multiplex PCR reads via MiXCR and lists one record per CDR3 protein. The repertoire holds a few hundred thousand distinct CDR3 sequences, with around 16% as singletons. Time point given: newly diagnosed GD, antithyroid drugs for less than 3 months. Extracted RNA from PBMCs served as the source of the TCR library. These records were also assigned to another study, of T cells in Graves' hyperthyroidism and ophthalmopathy.

The sample in question was peripheral blood mononuclear cells (PBMCs), obtained at new diagnosis, from a patient treated with antithyroid drugs. The receptor set was obtained from a young woman with Graves disease.

This chain uses TRBV29-1 with TRBJ1-5; TRBD1 might be the D (5 bases). This CDR3 spans 13 amino acids. Per germline, CDR1 SQVTM and CDR2 ANQGSEA. The V end lost 4 bases, the J end lost 2 bases, and 9 bases lay between the germline ends. The CDR3 protein is CSVVGGGNQPQHF. Written as DNA, the CDR3 is TGCAGCGTTGTTGGGGGTGGCAATCAGCCCCAGCATTTT.

This clonotype has ten or more counts. The chain has TRBV20-1 and TRBJ2-5; D ambiguous. The germline CDR1 and CDR2 sequences are DFQATT and SNEGSKA (reference sequence). The CDR3 loop spans 10 amino acids. The V and J ends lost 3 bases and 8 bases respectively, with 7 bases between them. The CDR3 is CSASLETQYF. CDR3 nucleotide sequence: TGCAGTGCTAGTCTGGAAACCCAGTACTTC.

This clonotype has just a few counts. This chain uses TRBV6-1 with TRBJ1-2; TRBD1 agrees at 7 bases. Germline V gene data show CDR1 as MNHNS and CDR2 as SASEGT. Germline trimming cut 5 bases from V and 4 bases from J; bases unmatched to any gene: 10. The length of the CDR3 is 15 residues. The CDR3 DNA reads as TGTGCCAGCAGTCCCTTGGGACAGCCAAGCTATGGCTACACCTTC. Its translation: CASSPLGQPSYGYTF.

To note about this clonotype: A far bigger clonotype differs at one base, so this is likely a read error. V usage is TRBV10-1 and J usage is TRBJ2-3; D is possibly TRBD2 (6 bases). This CDR3 has 15 amino acids. CDR1 and CDR2 (germline): WNHNN, SYGVQD (reference sequence). DNA of the CDR3: TGTGCCATCAGTTACGGAGGGAGCAACACAGATACGCAGTATTTT. Its translation is CAISYGGSNTDTQYF.

This clonotype was seen at least ten times. The rearrangement joins TRBV30 to TRBJ2-1; no clear D. Per germline, CDR1 GTSNPN and CDR2 SVGIG (reference sequence). V was shortened by 0 bases and J by 1 base, with 7 bases between the two germline ends. This CDR3 is 14 amino acids long. The CDR3 region has the DNA TGTGCCTGGAGTGTACCTGGTTCCTACAATGAGCAGTTCTTC. Amino acids: CAWSVPGSYNEQFF.

A note on this clonotype: A far larger clone differs by one base, so this is likely a read error. The J gene is TRBJ2-1, the V gene TRBV3-1; 7 bases are shared with TRBD1. Germline CDR1 reads LGHDT; CDR2 reads YNNKEL (reference sequence). V was pared by 0 bases and J by 10 bases, with 3 bases of the junction left unmatched. This CDR3 region has 13 residues. CDR3 coding DNA: TGTGCCAGCAGCCAAGATGACAGGGCCGAGCAGTTCTTC. Amino acids: CASSQDDRAEQFF.

At least ten counts were recorded for this clonotype. V usage is TRBV20-1 and J usage is TRBJ2-7; 9 nucleotides align to TRBD2. The CDR3 covers 16 residues. Germline CDR1 DFQATT, CDR2 SNEGSKA (reference sequence). The trim removed 2 bases at V and 3 bases at J, leaving 11 bases unmatched. The DNA of the CDR3 is TGCAGTGCTAGACCCCACCCTAGCGGGAATTACTACGAGCAGTACTTC. Amino acid sequence: CSARPHPSGNYYEQYF.

Comments on this clonotype: A far larger clone is a single base away, which makes a read error likely. The gene calls are TRBV11-2 and TRBJ2-4; TRBD1 matches 7 bases. The CDR3 has 15 residues. V lost 5 bases and J lost 13; bases outside the gene matches: 17. Germline values: CDR1 SGHAT, CDR2 FQNNGV. This CDR3 reads CASSPTGNSYNEQYF. CDR3 DNA: TGTGCCAGCAGCCCGACAGGGAACTCCTACAATGAGCAGTACTTC.

The gene calls are TRBV18 and TRBJ2-3; D is unresolved. Germline values: CDR1 KGHSH, CDR2 LQKENI. Trimming cost V 3 bases and J 0 bases, with 10 bases left between them. The CDR3 has 15 amino acids. The CDR3 region is CASSPPLSSTDTQYF. DNA for the CDR3: TGTGCCAGCTCACCCCCGCTCAGTAGCACAGATACGCAGTATTTT.

This clonotype has just a few counts. This chain links TRBV12-5 with TRBJ2-5, with TRBD2 identical over 7 bases. The CDR3 contains 16 residues. Germline trimming cut 1 base from V and 4 bases from J; bases unmatched to any gene: 9. In germline, CDR1 is LGHNT, CDR2 FRNRAP. The CDR3 sequence is CASGLATSPGGETQYF. CDR3 in DNA: TGTGCTAGTGGTTTGGCGACGTCTCCGGGGGGAGAGACCCAGTACTTC.

This clonotype showed up many times. The chain employs TRBV12-3 or TRBV12-4 and TRBJ1-1, with D maybe TRBD1 (6 bases). V lost 4 bases and J lost 1, with 13 bases in between. The CDR3 is 15 residues long. In nucleotides, the CDR3 is TGTGCCAGCAGTTCCAGGGGCGTCTCGAACACTGAAGCTTTCTTT. Residues: CASSSRGVSNTEAFF.

This clonotype was observed a handful of times. The rearrangement uses TRBV9 and TRBJ2-1; TRBD1 might be the D (6 bases). The CDR3 spans 15 residues. Looked up from germline, CDR1 is SGDLS and CDR2 is YYNGEE. The V end was cut by 4 bases, the J end by 3 bases, with 14 bases between. CDR3 amino acids: CASSPQGTGYNEQFF. In DNA form, the CDR3 reads TGTGCCAGCAGCCCCCAGGGGACCGGCTACAATGAGCAGTTCTTC.

As concerns this clonotype: A clone one base away is much larger, so this may be a read error. This rearrangement joins TRBV12-3 or TRBV12-4 to TRBJ2-1; 9 nucleotides align to TRBD2. Losses at the gene ends were 5 bases for V and 1 base for J; bases not matched to a gene: 3. The CDR3 length is 15 residues. DNA for the CDR3: TGTGCCAGCAGTGTCCTAGCGGGATCCTACAATGAGCAGTTCTTC. It is translated as CASSVLAGSYNEQFF.

The chain carries TRBV6-2 or TRBV6-3 and TRBJ2-7, with D perhaps TRBD2 (6 bases). CDR1 MNHEY and CDR2 SVGEGT come from the germline V gene. CDR3 length: 13 residues. V gave up 1 base and J gave up 5 bases, with 9 bases separating them. The CDR3 DNA is TGTGCCAGCAGTTACTTGGGACTCCACGAGCAGTACTTC. Translated: CASSYLGLHEQYF.